These 16 T cell receptor beta chains were all obtained from the same sample, sequenced in a study of shared clonotypes between healthy human individuals. Profiling relied on immunoSEQ multiplex PCR, and the TCRdb table lists in-frame clones only, not all of them. The data show about 2,500,000 clones, around 90% seen once. The sequencing sample was made of naive CD4+ T cells sorted from blood. Described subset: CD45RA+ positively selected. The receptors shown here come from a man between 18 and 29 years old in good health.

The table lists this clone with a count of one. The J gene is TRBJ1-1, the V gene TRBV5-4; D gene unclear. V gave up 0 bases and J gave up 7 bases, with 7 bases separating them. The germline gives CDR1 SGHNT, CDR2 YYREEE (reference sequence). The CDR3 contains 12 residues. DNA of the CDR3: TGTGCCAGCAGCTTGGATCCCAGTGAAGCTTTCTTT. Protein product: CASSLDPSEAFF. The complete variable domain, with remaining parts taken from reference TRBV5-4 and TRBJ1-1, reads ETGVTQSPTHLIKTRGQQVTLRCSSQSGHNTVSWYQQALGQGPQFIFQYYREEENGRGNFPPRFSGLQFPNYSSELNVNALELDDSALYLCASSLDPSEAFFGQGTRLTVV.

This clone was observed a handful of times. The chain carries TRBV27 and TRBJ1-2; 8 nucleotides agree with TRBD1. Trimming cost V 7 bases and J 8 bases; bases outside gene matches: 15. The CDR3 covers 15 residues. Looked up from germline, CDR1 is MNHEY and CDR2 is SMNVEV (reference sequence). The CDR3 bases are TGTGCCAGCACTCTGGCAGGGGGCTCCATTGGCGGCTACACCTTC. It codes for CASTLAGGSIGGYTF.

With respect to this clone: Other nucleotide sequences in the sample specify the same CDR3. The V call is TRBV7-9, the J call TRBJ2-7; 12 positions agree with TRBD2. J was trimmed by 5 bases and V by 5 bases; bases with no gene match: 4. The CDR3 is 14 residues long. Looked up from germline, CDR1 is SEHNR and CDR2 is FQNEAQ (reference sequence). This CDR3 is CASSLGLAGDEQYF. CDR3 nucleotide sequence: TGTGCCAGCAGCCTGGGACTAGCGGGTGACGAGCAGTACTTC.

The rearrangement uses TRBV7-8 and TRBJ1-1; tentatively, D is TRBD1 (5 bases). The CDR3 is made up of 14 amino acids. The V gene's germline CDR1 is SGHVS and CDR2 FQNEAQ. The ends were cut back, 1 base at V and 3 bases at J, with 9 bases in the middle. The CDR3, as DNA: TGTGCCAGCAGCTTAGTCGGGGGGGACACTGAAGCTTTCTTT. Translating it yields CASSLVGGDTEAFF.

CDR3 sequence (DNA): TGTGCCAGCAGTGGGATGGATTGGCATTTT. The encoded protein is CASSGMDWHF. The gene calls are TRBV28 and TRBJ1-5; D remains unclear. CDR3 size: 10 residues. Germline V gene sequence: CDR1 MDHEN, CDR2 SYDVKM. Trimming took 5 bases from V and 15 from J, leaving 11 bases between them.

For this clone: The same CDR3 is also encoded by other DNA sequences in this sample. The chain uses TRBV7-2 and TRBJ2-7, with D perhaps matching TRBD1 (5 bases). The germline V and J ends were trimmed by 0 bases and 0 bases, with 6 bases remaining between them. The CDR3 contains 14 residues. Germline CDR1 is SGHTA and CDR2 is FQGNSA. The CDR3 protein is CASSLAQVSYEQYF. Here the CDR3 DNA reads TGTGCCAGCAGCTTAGCACAGGTCTCCTACGAGCAGTACTTC. Together with reference TRBV7-2 and TRBJ2-7, the CDR3 gives the full variable domain: GAGVSQSPSNKVTEKGKDVELRCDPISGHTALYWYRQSLGQGLEFLIYFQGNSAPDKSGLPSDRFSAERTGGSVSTLTIQRTQQEDSAVYLCASSLAQVSYEQYFGPGTRLTVT.

The chain joins TRBV28 to TRBJ2-7; D might be TRBD2 (6 bases). Looked up from germline, CDR1 is MDHEN and CDR2 is SYDVKM. CDR3 length: 12 amino acids. With 10 bases removed from V and 4 bases from J, the gap between germline ends came to 14 bases. CDR3: CATGTPLYEQYF. Here the CDR3 DNA reads TGTGCCACCGGGACTCCCCTTTACGAGCAGTACTTC.

The chain uses TRBV2 and TRBJ2-3; 7 bases map to TRBD1. Germline V gene lookup returns CDR1 SNHLY and CDR2 FYNNEI. The CDR3 runs to 16 residues. J gave up 0 bases and V 1 base, and 4 bases lay outside the gene matches. CDR3 sequence (DNA): TGTGCCAGCAGTGAAGTGGACAGGACCAGCACAGATACGCAGTATTTT. Its translation is CASSEVDRTSTDTQYF.

This clone was counted a single time. The chain joins TRBV25-1 to TRBJ2-5, with TRBD1 identical over 8 bases. The length of the CDR3 is 13 residues. CDR1 MGHDK and CDR2 SYGVNS come from the germline V gene. V was clipped by 4 bases and J by 4 bases; unmatched bases: 2. The CDR3 nucleotides read TGTGCCAGCAGTGCACAGGGGGGAGAGACCCAGTACTTC. It yields the protein CASSAQGGETQYF.

This clone has only one observation. The chain combines TRBV21-1 with TRBJ1-3. TRBV21-1 is labeled a pseudogene. The CDR3 consists of 18 residues. This chain's CDR3 is CASSKAGDDHSGGNTIYF. The CDR3 nucleotides read TGTGCCAGCAGCAAAGCGGGGGATGATCACTCTGGTGGAAACACCATATATTTT.

The gene calls are TRBV4-1 and TRBJ1-3; the D gene is possibly TRBD1 (5 bases). V was pared by 1 base and J by 2 bases, with 15 bases between. Per the germline V gene, CDR1 is MGHRA and CDR2 is YSYEKL. This CDR3 contains 17 residues. The CDR3 loop reads CASSQAVRGEPGNTIYF. CDR3 bases: TGCGCCAGCAGCCAAGCCGTCCGGGGGGAGCCTGGAAACACCATATATTTT.

The CDR3 region is CSVEDRQGGYTF. The CDR3 nucleotides read TGCAGCGTTGAAGACCGACAGGGCGGCTACACCTTC. The J gene is TRBJ1-2, the V gene TRBV29-1; 7 nucleotides match TRBD1. Germline CDR1 SQVTM, CDR2 ANQGSEA. With 0 bases clipped from V and 8 bases from J, the junction kept 3 bases outside the gene matches. This CDR3 region has 12 residues.

The chain recombines TRBV9 with TRBJ2-1, with TRBD2 identical over 9 bases. CDR3 length: 16 amino acids. The trim removed 5 bases at V and 4 bases at J, leaving 10 bases unmatched. From germline, CDR1 is SGDLS and CDR2 YYNGEE. The CDR3, as DNA: TGTGCCAGCAGTGTGGGCGGGAGGGGGTTATACAATGAGCAGTTCTTC. This sequence encodes CASSVGGRGLYNEQFF.

The chain carries TRBV7-9 and TRBJ2-3; 9 bases align to TRBD2. From germline, CDR1 is SEHNR and CDR2 FQNEAQ (reference sequence). The CDR3 runs 15 residues. The V gene end was trimmed by 3 bases and the J gene end by 3 bases; junction bases not matched to a gene: 4. In nucleotides, the CDR3 is TGTGCCAGCAGCTTCGGACTAGCGTTGACAGATACGCAGTATTTT. It is translated as CASSFGLALTDTQYF.

The rearrangement links TRBV7-2 to TRBJ2-7; D perhaps matches TRBD2 (5 bases). The germline CDR1 and CDR2 sequences are SGHTA and FQGNSA. V gave up 4 bases and J gave up 6 bases, with 10 bases separating them. The CDR3 is 12 amino acids. The CDR3 nucleotides read TGTGCCAGCAGCTCCGGAGGTCGCGAGCAGTACTTC. The encoded protein is CASSSGGREQYF.

A word on this clone: Distinct nucleotide sequences in the sample also encode this CDR3. The genes are TRBV27 and TRBJ2-7; 10 bases align to TRBD2. The V segment lost 3 bases and the J segment 4 bases; nucleotides outside the gene matches: 6. The CDR3 runs to 15 residues. The germline V gene encodes CDR1 MNHEY and CDR2 SMNVEV (reference sequence). DNA of the CDR3: TGTGCCAGCAGTTTGGAAGCGGGGGGGCCTTACGAGCAGTACTTC. This encodes CASSLEAGGPYEQYF.